The 8 T cell receptor beta chains below were found in one sample sequenced in a study of immune heterogeneity within non-small cell lung tumors. Per sample, about 600 ng of bulk tumor genomic DNA was the template used. Every primary tumor yielded several biopsies, spaced far apart, that were taken during surgery. The cohort was untreated, with newly diagnosed non-small cell lung cancer undergoing curative surgery. Using 32 V and 13 J primers, multiplex PCR amplified TCR beta CDR3. TCRdb itself ran the multiplex PCR reads through MiXCR, one entry per CDR3 protein. The sample lists fewer than 15,000 distinct CDR3 sequences; about 25% were seen once. Sequencing input: lung tumor tissue. These receptors came from a man between 50 and 59 years old with non-small cell lung cancer.

This chain connects TRBV10-3 to TRBJ1-1; D is unresolved. Germline loops: CDR1 ENHRY, CDR2 SYGVKD. V lost 4 bases and J 11 bases, leaving 11 bases between the germline ends. The CDR3 sequence is 11 residues long. As DNA, the CDR3 is TGTGCCATCAGTGGGGGTATGAAGGCTTTCTTT. This gives the protein CAISGGMKAFF.

Comments on this clonotype: At one of its ends the junction is not consistent with the germline gene, which may arise from a read error. V gene TRBV5-1 combines with J gene TRBJ2-5; 7 bases are a match to TRBD1. Germline V lookup: CDR1 SGHRS, CDR2 YFSETQ. The CDR3 spans 14 residues. The CDR3 loop reads CTSSPLNRGETQYF. The CDR3 nucleotides read TGCACCAGCAGCCCTCTGAACAGGGGAGAGACCCAGTACTTC.

This clonotype was detected ten times or more. J is TRBJ1-1 and V is TRBV20-1; a weak D match, TRBD1 (6 bases). The germline CDR1 and CDR2 sequences are DFQATT and SNEGSKA (reference sequence). Deletions cut 5 bases from V and 4 bases from J, with 17 bases between. The CDR3 spans 14 residues. Written as DNA, the CDR3 is TGCAGTGCTGGGGGGCGAGAAAGAGGCACTGAAGCTTTCTTT. Its protein product is CSAGGRERGTEAFF.

This clonotype came up many times. This chain links TRBV5-1 with TRBJ2-7; D gene uncertain. Trimming cost V 0 bases and J 0 bases, with 13 bases left between them. Germline V gives CDR1 SGHRS, CDR2 YFSETQ. This CDR3 region has 16 residues. In DNA, the CDR3 is TGCGCCAGCAGCTTGGATGCAGCTTTTCGCTCCTACGAGCAGTACTTC. It specifies CASSLDAAFRSYEQYF.

By share, this clonotype counts as medium-sized (0.01 to 0.1%). This sequence joins TRBV19 and TRBJ1-6, with a tentative D call TRBD1 (5 bases). The CDR3 length is 14 residues. Germline V CDR1 and CDR2: LNHDA, SQIVND (reference sequence). V lost 10 bases, J lost 7 bases, and 17 bases lay in between. CDR3 DNA sequence: TGTGCCAACAGTATTCCGTGGGGGAATTCACCCCTCCACTTT. Amino acid sequence: CANSIPWGNSPLHF.

There are many counts of this clonotype. The chain joins TRBV5-1 to TRBJ2-2; D is perhaps TRBD1 or TRBD2 (5 bases each). The CDR3 is 16 amino acids. Germline lookup yields CDR1 SGHRS and CDR2 YFSETQ. V shed 2 bases and J shed 2 bases, with 13 bases lying between them. The CDR3 loop reads CASSLSGSANTGELFF. In nucleotides, the CDR3 is TGCGCCAGCAGCTTATCAGGGAGCGCAAACACCGGGGAGCTGTTTTTT.

This clonotype occurred many times. The chain links TRBV30 to TRBJ1-5; D not certain. CDR3 size: 14 residues. CDR1 GTSNPN and CDR2 SVGIG come from the germline V gene (reference sequence). V was clipped by 0 bases and J by 0 bases, with 6 bases between them. The CDR3: CAWSVGLSNQPQHF. The CDR3 DNA is TGTGCCTGGAGTGTTGGGCTTAGCAATCAGCCCCAGCATTTT.

This clonotype was found a few times. Relative to the germline gene, one junction end is altered; a read error may explain this. The rearrangement uses TRBV5-1 and TRBJ2-3; D might be TRBD1 (5 bases). CDR3 length: 13 amino acids. Germline values: CDR1 SGHRS, CDR2 YFSETQ. CDR3 nucleotide sequence: TGCGCCAGCAGTACTCTGGCGACAGATATGCAGTATTTT. The encoded protein is CASSTLATDMQYF.